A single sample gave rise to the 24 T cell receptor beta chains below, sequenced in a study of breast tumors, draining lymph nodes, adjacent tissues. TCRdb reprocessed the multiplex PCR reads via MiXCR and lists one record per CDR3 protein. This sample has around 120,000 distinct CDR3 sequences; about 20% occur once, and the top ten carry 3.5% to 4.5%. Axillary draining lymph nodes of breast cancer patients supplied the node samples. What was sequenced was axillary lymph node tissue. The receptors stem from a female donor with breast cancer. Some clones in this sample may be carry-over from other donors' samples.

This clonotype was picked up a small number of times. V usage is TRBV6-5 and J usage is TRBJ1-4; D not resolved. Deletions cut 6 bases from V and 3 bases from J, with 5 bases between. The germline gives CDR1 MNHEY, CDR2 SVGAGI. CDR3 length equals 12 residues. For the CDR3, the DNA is TGTGCCAGCAGGGGTTCTAATGAAAAACTGTTTTTT. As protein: CASRGSNEKLFF.

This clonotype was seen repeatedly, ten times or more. The CDR3 DNA follows: TGTGCCAGCAGCTTGACAGGGGATACGCAGTATTTT. This encodes CASSLTGDTQYF. The chain uses TRBV7-3 and TRBJ2-3; the match to TRBD1 covers 7 bases. Per germline, CDR1 SGHTA and CDR2 FQGTGA. The CDR3 sequence is 12 residues long. The V gene end was trimmed by 3 bases and the J gene end by 6 bases; junction bases not matched to a gene: 0.

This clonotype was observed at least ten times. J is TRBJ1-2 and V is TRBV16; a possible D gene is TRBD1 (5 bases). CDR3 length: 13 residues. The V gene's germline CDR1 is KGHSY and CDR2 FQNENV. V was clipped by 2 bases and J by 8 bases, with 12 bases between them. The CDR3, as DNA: TGTGCCAGCAGCCAAGACAGAGCTCGGGGCTACACCTTC. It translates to CASSQDRARGYTF.

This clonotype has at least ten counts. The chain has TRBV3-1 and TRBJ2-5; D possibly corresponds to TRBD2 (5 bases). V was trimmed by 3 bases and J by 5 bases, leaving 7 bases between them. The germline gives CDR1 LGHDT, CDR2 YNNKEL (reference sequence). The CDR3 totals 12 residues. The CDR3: CASSHRGETQYF. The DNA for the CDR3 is TGTGCCAGCAGCCACAGAGGGGAGACCCAGTACTTC.

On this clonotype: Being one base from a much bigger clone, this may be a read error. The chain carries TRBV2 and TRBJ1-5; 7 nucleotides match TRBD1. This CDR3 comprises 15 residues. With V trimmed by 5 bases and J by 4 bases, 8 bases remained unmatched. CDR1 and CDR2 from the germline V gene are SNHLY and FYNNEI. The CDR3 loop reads CASSKTGTSNQPQHF. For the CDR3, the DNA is TGTGCCAGCAGTAAGACAGGGACGTCTAATCAGCCCCAGCATTTT.

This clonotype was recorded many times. CDR3 protein: CASRPTGWGQPQHF. DNA for the CDR3: TGTGCCAGCAGACCTACAGGGTGGGGTCAGCCCCAGCATTTT. This sequence joins TRBV6-5 and TRBJ1-5, with a possible D match to TRBD1 (6 bases). V was pared by 6 bases and J by 6 bases, with 15 bases between. The CDR3 length is 14 residues. Germline CDR1 reads MNHEY; CDR2 reads SVGAGI.

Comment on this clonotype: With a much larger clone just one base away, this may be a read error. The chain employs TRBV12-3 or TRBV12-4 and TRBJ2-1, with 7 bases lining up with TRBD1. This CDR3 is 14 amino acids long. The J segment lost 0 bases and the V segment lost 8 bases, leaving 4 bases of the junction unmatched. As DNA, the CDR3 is TGTGCCAGCGGTACAGGGGACTCCTACAATGAGCAGTTCTTC. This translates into CASGTGDSYNEQFF.

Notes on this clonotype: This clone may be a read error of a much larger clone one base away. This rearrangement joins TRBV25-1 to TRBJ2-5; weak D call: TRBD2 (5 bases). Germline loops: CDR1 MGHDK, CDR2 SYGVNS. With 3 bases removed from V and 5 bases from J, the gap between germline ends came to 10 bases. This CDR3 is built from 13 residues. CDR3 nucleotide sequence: TGTGCCAGCAGTGACCGGGAAGATGAGACCCAGTACTTC. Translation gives CASSDREDETQYF.

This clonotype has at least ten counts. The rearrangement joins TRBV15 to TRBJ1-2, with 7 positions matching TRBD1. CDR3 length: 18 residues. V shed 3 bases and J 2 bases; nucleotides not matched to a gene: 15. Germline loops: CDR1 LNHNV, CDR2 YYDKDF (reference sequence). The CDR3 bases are TGTGCCACCAGCAGCTTAAAGACAGGGATTAAAGGAAACTATGGCTACACCTTC. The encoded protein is CATSSLKTGIKGNYGYTF.

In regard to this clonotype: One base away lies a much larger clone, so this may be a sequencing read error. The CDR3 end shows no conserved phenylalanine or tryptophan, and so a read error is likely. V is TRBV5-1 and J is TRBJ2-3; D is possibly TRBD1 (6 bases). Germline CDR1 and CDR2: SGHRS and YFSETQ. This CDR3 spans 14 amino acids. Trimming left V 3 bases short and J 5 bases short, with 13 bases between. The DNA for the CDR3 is TGCGCCAGCAGCTCGGGACAAGACGGAGATACGCAGTATCTT. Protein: CASSSGQDGDTQYL.

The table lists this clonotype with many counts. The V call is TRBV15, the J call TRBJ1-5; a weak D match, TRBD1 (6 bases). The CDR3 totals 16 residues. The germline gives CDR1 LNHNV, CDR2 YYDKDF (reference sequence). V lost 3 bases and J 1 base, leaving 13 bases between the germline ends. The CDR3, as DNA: TGTGCCACCAGCAGGAGGAGGGACACAAGCAATCAGCCCCAGCATTTT. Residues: CATSRRRDTSNQPQHF. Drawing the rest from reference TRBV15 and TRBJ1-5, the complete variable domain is DAMVIQNPRYQVTQFGKPVTLSCSQTLNHNVMYWYQQKSSQAPKLLFHYYDKDFNNEADTPDNFQSRRPNTSFCFLDIRSPGLGDTAMYLCATSRRRDTSNQPQHFGDGTRLSIL.

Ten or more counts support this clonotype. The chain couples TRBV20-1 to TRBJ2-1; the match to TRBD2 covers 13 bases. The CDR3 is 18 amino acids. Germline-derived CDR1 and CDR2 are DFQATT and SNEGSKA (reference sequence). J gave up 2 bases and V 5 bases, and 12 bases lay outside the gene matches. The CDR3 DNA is TGCAGTGCTCCTCACTCGGGAACTAGCGGGAGGGCCTACAATGAGCAGTTCTTC. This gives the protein CSAPHSGTSGRAYNEQFF.

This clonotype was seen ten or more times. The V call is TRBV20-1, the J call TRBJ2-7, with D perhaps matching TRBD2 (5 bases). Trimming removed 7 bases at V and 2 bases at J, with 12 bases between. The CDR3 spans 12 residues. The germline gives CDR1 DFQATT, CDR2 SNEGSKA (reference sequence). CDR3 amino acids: CSVSEGPYEQYF. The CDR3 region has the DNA TGCAGTGTATCAGAGGGTCCCTACGAGCAGTACTTC.

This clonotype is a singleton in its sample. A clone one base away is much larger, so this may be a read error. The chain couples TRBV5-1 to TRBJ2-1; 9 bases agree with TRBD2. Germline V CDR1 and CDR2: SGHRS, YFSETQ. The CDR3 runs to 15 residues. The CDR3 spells CASRFTLAGYNGQFF. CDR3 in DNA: TGCGCCAGCCGATTTACACTAGCGGGCTACAATGGGCAGTTCTTC.

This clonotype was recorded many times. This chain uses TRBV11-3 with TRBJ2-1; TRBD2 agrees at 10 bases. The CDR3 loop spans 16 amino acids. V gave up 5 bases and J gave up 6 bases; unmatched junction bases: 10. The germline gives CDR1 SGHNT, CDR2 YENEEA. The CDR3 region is CASSPTAGGSGNEQFF. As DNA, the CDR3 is TGTGCCAGCAGCCCAACAGCGGGGGGGAGCGGCAATGAGCAGTTCTTC.

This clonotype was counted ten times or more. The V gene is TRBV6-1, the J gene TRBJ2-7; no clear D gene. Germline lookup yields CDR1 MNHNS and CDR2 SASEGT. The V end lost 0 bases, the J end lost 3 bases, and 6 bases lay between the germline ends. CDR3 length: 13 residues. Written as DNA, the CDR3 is TGTGCCAGCAGTGAAGCGATTAGCTACGAGCAGTACTTC. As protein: CASSEAISYEQYF.

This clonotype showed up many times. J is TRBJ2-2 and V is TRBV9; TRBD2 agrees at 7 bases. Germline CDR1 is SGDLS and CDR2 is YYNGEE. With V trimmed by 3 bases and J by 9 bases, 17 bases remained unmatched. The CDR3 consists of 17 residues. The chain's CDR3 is CASSGPKRDYQTRELFF. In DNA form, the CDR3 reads TGTGCCAGCAGCGGGCCCAAACGGGACTACCAAACTCGGGAGCTGTTTTTT.

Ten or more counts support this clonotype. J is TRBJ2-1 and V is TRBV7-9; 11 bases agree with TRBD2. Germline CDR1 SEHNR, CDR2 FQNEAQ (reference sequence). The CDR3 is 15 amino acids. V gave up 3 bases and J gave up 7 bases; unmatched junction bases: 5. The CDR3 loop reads CASSLTSGMNNEQFF. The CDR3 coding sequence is TGTGCCAGCAGCTTGACTAGCGGGATGAATAATGAGCAGTTCTTC.

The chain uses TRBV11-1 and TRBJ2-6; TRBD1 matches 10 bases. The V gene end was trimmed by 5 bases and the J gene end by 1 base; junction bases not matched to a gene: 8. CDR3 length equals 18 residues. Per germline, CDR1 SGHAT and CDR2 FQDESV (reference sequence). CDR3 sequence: CASSVLDRGRSGANVLTF. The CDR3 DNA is TGTGCCAGCAGCGTATTAGACAGGGGGCGGTCTGGGGCCAACGTCCTGACTTTC.

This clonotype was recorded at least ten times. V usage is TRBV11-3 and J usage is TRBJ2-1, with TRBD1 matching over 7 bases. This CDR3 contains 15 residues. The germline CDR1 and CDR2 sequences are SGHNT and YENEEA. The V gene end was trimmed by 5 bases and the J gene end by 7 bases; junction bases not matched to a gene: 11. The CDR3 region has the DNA TGTGCCAGCAGCCCCCGGCGAGGGGGCGGGAATGAGCAGTTCTTC. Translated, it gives CASSPRRGGGNEQFF.

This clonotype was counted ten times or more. The CDR3 DNA reads TGTGCCACCAGTGACCCGACAGGGGTCGGAGCTAACTATGGCTACACCTTC. Its translation: CATSDPTGVGANYGYTF. This chain joins TRBV24-1 and TRBJ1-2, with TRBD1 matching 8 bases. The CDR3 loop spans 17 amino acids. Trimming removed 4 bases from V and 0 bases from J; junction bases left unmatched: 9. Germline values: CDR1 KGHDR, CDR2 SFDVKD.

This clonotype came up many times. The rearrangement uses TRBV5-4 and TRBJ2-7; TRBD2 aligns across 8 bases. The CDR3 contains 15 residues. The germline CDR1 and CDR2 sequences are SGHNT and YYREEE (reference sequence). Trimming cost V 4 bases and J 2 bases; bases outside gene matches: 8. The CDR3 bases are TGTGCCAGCAGCCCCGGGACTAGTGCCACCTACGAGCAGTACTTC. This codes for CASSPGTSATYEQYF. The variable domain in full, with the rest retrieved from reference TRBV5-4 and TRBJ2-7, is ETGVTQSPTHLIKTRGQQVTLRCSSQSGHNTVSWYQQALGQGPQFIFQYYREEENGRGNFPPRFSGLQFPNYSSELNVNALELDDSALYLCASSPGTSATYEQYFGPGTRLTVT.

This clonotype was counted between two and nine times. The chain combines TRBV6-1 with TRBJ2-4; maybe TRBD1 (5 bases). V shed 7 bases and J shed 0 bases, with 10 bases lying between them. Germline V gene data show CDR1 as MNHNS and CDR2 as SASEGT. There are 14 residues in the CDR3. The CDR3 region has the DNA TGTGCCAGCACCCGGACACTAGCCAAAAACATTCAGTACTTC. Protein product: CASTRTLAKNIQYF.

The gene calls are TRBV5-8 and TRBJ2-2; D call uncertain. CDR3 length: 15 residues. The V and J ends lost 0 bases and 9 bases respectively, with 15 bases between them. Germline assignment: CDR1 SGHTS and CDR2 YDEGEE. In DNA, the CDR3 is TGTGCCAGCAGCTTGGACGGCCTATCGGCCAGGGAGCTGTTTTTT. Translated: CASSLDGLSARELFF.